This entry describes one T cell receptor (beta chain). The antigen this receptor binds is unknown. No much larger clonotype is one base removed from it; base qualities were not supplied. The cohort consisted of 670 or so healthy bone marrow donors. At the time of sampling, all cohort members were nominally healthy, though unrecorded immune exposures were likely present. The donor tested CMV seropositive and was one of the 289 seropositive cohort members. Each donor provided a peripheral blood sample, and peripheral blood mononuclear cells were used for TCR beta sequencing. Genomic DNA extraction from the blood cell samples was performed with the Qiagen DNeasy Blood Extraction Kit. The library relied on the immunoSEQ multiplex PCR assay. For the multiplex PCR, a mixture combining 60 forward primers for TCR Vbeta segments and 13 reverse primers for TCR Jbeta segments was used. A multiplex PCR assay on genomic DNA amplified the CDR3 region of rearranged TCR beta genes. The Illumina HiSeq System was used to sequence the amplified TCR beta libraries as 87-base-pair reads. Concerning the study's data processing: In a later analysis, tens of millions of unique TCR beta chains were counted across the approximately 640 repertoires, and roughly 11 million of these chains were shared by at least two donors. Raw reads were error-corrected and collapsed into unique sequences with a nearest-neighbor algorithm that merged closely related sequences to remove PCR and sequencing errors. V, D and J gene segments were assigned by aligning CDR3 sequences to IMGT reference sequences. For a sequence to be retained, at least a six-nucleotide match to both a V gene segment and a J gene segment was required. Rearrangements were called productive when the CDR3 lacked stop codons and stayed in frame with V and J; all others were non-productive. CDR3 was defined according to IMGT convention as the region running from the second conserved V-encoded cysteine to the conserved J-encoded phenylalanine. The earlier analysis of approximately 500 of the donors excluded sequences that lacked an unambiguous match to a single V gene segment. In an earlier analysis of 587 of the donors, V segments were called functional above 56.7% productive rearrangements and were called segregating when the between-donor standard deviation exceeded 5%. A statistical classification framework was built to diagnose cytomegalovirus status from the catalog of TCR beta chain sequences. V and J gene assignment, in a later analysis, came from comparing TCR nucleotide sequences with IMGT/GENE-DB human TR gene sequences. The TCRdist pipeline was used in a later analysis to assign CDR3 sequences and most-parsimonious VDJ recombination scenarios. A later analysis defined each TCR beta chain by its CDR3 amino acid sequence plus V-gene family, and excluded reads lacking a unique V-gene family. In a later analysis, fewer than 650 highly shared, low-generation-probability nucleotide sequences were removed to address suspected cross-contamination and a sequencing artifact. In a later analysis, a clonal expansion index was calculated for each public chain from normalized within-repertoire ranks of inferred template counts. In a later analysis, generation probabilities were computed using a VDJ recombination model fitted to out-of-frame rearrangements, and the results were checked against IGoR. Hypergeometric tests were used in a later analysis to score TCR-TCR, TCR-HLA and TCR-CMV co-occurrence, with a repertoire-size bias correction applied to the TCR pairs. To estimate false discovery rates, a later analysis permuted the HLA or CMV assignments 20 times. In a later analysis, co-occurring TCRs were grouped with DBSCAN, and TCRdist sequence similarity was added when clustering was performed within HLA-allele-positive subsets. For co-occurrence clustering, repertoires with fewer than 30,000 or more than 120,000 public chains were excluded, along with roughly 5 repertoires with anomalous nucleotide sharing. In TCRdb, the immuneACCESS table is reduced to in-frame sequences with V and J assigned. These tables do not hold every clone; where another copy was compared, an unresolved V gene accounts for under half, and the others remain unexplained. V, J and clone size are those of that table, while D and trimming were read from the DNA. The sample contains some 110,000 clones, around 66% of them found a single time. The ten top clones hold 8% to 9% of the sample.

This specimen comes from a study of cytomegalovirus exposure and HLA in healthy donors (dated 2017 in TCRdb). In terms of the full investigation: In an earlier analysis of approximately 640 of the donors, roughly 300 Gb of sequence data and 120 million or so unique TCR beta sequences from about 190 million T cells were reported. Among about 370 genotyped donors of the cohort, an average of approximately 220,000 unique TCR beta nucleotide sequences was sequenced per donor, of which about 18% were non-productive. To study patterns of TCR occurrence, a later analysis re-analyzed previously published TCR beta repertoires from hundreds of donors and added high-resolution HLA genotyping. To decide whether each TCR beta V gene segment behaved as functional or pseudogenic, an earlier analysis of some 540 of the donors relied on high-throughput TCR beta sequencing. Donor age, sex, ethnicity and CMV serostatus were compiled alongside the repertoire data. Every discovery cohort repertoire had been produced on one sequencing platform. In addition to the first cohort of roughly 670 subjects, a separate validation cohort of approximately 120 different subjects was used. The aim of the study was to test whether cataloging public T cell receptors could identify signatures of past pathogen exposure. Class I and class II HLA loci were covered by the typing at four-digit resolution. The study profiled the T cell repertoires of under 700 subjects by immunosequencing and related them to cytomegalovirus serostatus. The genetic ancestry cluster associated with self-reported Caucasian donors included over 80% of the roughly 380 genotyped donors. In a later genetic analysis, genome-wide SNP genotypes for about 60% of the 666 donors were used, and that subset was treated as a discovery cohort. An early release covering roughly 600 HLA-typed donors comprised about 290 gigabases of sequencing data and 85 million or so unique TCR sequences. To predict cytomegalovirus infection status, the study combined high-throughput TCR immunosequencing, statistical association of individual TCRs with disease status, and machine learning. The number of donors typed differed by locus, with roughly 629-640 for A, B, C, DRB1 and DQB1, roughly 520 for DQA1, approximately 580 for DPA1, and some 470 for DPB1. Roughly five DR-DQ haplotypes were handled as single units for association and clustering because linkage in the cohort was strong. In the later analysis, no new phenotypic data were used to find candidate immune exposures; instead, reliance was placed on TCR beta sequences and their occurrence across donors. Results the study describes overall, beyond this receptor: The 87-base-pair reads could not distinguish some IMGT-functional V segments, including TRBV6-2 and TRBV6-3, so those segments were excluded. A later analysis found that TCR association rates varied across HLA loci, with DRB1 alleles showing the most associated TCRs and HLA-C alleles the fewest. This cohort had only TCR beta chains sequenced, and the lack of alpha or paired-chain data limited which features could be detected. In a later analysis, HLA-associated TCR beta chains were found to be more clonally expanded and to have lower generation probabilities than equally common non-associated chains. Specific HLA alleles were associated with over 15,000 TCR beta sequences at a false discovery rate of 0.05 in a later analysis. An association between a missense DCLRE1C variant and V-gene and J-gene trimming of TCR beta chains was found in a later genetic analysis and replicated in an independent cohort. The study gave a list of 150 to 200 TCR beta chains associated with cytomegalovirus. About 17 rarely observed V segments, including chromosome 9 orphons, were excluded from the earlier analysis of some 590 of the donors because counts were too low. The authors suggested that the approach could potentially be extended to other disease states and immunological phenotypes. Three of the identified cytomegalovirus-associated TCR beta chains were confirmed in vitro to be specific for cytomegalovirus antigens. A later analysis reported that several top co-occurrence clusters appeared linked to parvovirus B19, influenza, CMV and Epstein-Barr virus. A further reported finding was that TCR beta sequences accurately predicted the HLA-A and HLA-B alleles for most subjects in the first cohort. A later genetic analysis reported fewer N-insertions in productive TCRs among donors in an Asian-associated ancestry cluster than the approximately 670-donor mean. For the cohort, immune exposure information was limited to CMV serostatus. HLA typing was unavailable for some donors at each locus, so association tests used only the typed subset. While some public TCRs were present in many individuals, most TCR sequences turned up only very rarely across donors. Cytomegalovirus status was reported to be diagnosed by the classifier with high specificity and sensitivity in both the original and validation cohorts. Strong co-occurrence of HLA alleles, especially DR and DQ, made assigning TCR associations to individual alleles difficult. Most CMV-associated TCR beta chains appeared to be HLA-restricted in a later analysis, and the HLA associations seemed to be driven largely by CMV exposure. A cluster of highly shared sequence variants was judged likely to represent a technical artifact of the sequencing pipeline. Broadly in line with IMGT annotations, most TCR beta V segments showed up in productive rearrangements about 87% or about 30% of the time in an earlier analysis of several hundred of the donors. Sequencing depth was assumed to be roughly uniform across donors in the presence/absence analyses, though that assumption may not hold. Correlated functional status among segregating V segments might reflect linkage disequilibrium, but an unknown experimental factor could not be ruled out.

Counted from cysteine to phenylalanine, this CDR3 has 13 amino acids. The read is trimmed to its CDR3 DNA, 39 bases read in frame from base 1. The V end loses 9 bases and the J end loses 7 bases, and a stretch of 18 bases separates them. As encoded in the germline V gene (reference sequence), CDR1 is LNHDA while CDR2 is SQIVND. Sample: PBMCs. The TCR sequence derives from a woman in her 40s in good health and CMV-seropositive. The chain is encoded by TRBV19 joined to TRBJ1-1; the D gene is perhaps TRBD1, on 5 matching bases. The CDR3 loop reads CASSGRLVGEAFF. The DNA reads as follows: TGTGCCAGCTCAGGGAGGTTGGTGGGTGAAGCTTTCTTT.